The 20 T cell receptor beta chains given below trace back to one sample, sequenced in a study of T cell repertoires in cytomegalovirus infection. TCRdb reanalysed the reads using MiXCR and keeps one entry per CDR3 protein. The top ten hold roughly 2.8% of the sample, which has around 740,000 distinct CDR3 sequences, roughly 36% seen once. The sequencing input was PBMCs. These receptors were obtained from a human donor in good health (CMV status not recorded). Some clones in this sample may be carry-over from other donors' samples.

This clonotype has only a few counts. The V gene is TRBV7-8, the J gene TRBJ2-1; perhaps TRBD1 as D (5 bases). The V and J ends lost 7 bases and 6 bases respectively, with 22 bases between them. The CDR3 covers 16 residues. CDR1 is SGHVS, CDR2 FQNEAQ, per germline. DNA of the CDR3: TGTGCCAGCACCCATAGCAGGGCAGTTCAACCCAATGAGCAGTTCTTC. Translation gives CASTHSRAVQPNEQFF.

This clonotype was seen many times. The V gene is TRBV28, the J gene TRBJ1-5; 11 bases align to TRBD1. The length of the CDR3 is 15 residues. Germline CDR1 reads MDHEN; CDR2 reads SYDVKM. The ends lost 6 bases at V and 11 bases at J; junction bases unmatched: 12. In nucleotides, the CDR3 is TGTGCCAGCAGAGGACAGGGGGCAAGTGGGCAGTCCCAGCATTTT. As protein: CASRGQGASGQSQHF.

This clonotype was found a few times. V is TRBV7-9 and J is TRBJ1-6; TRBD1 is a possible D gene (5 bases). V lost 5 bases to trimming and J lost 10 bases, with 12 bases between them. There are 13 residues in the CDR3. In germline, CDR1 is SEHNR, CDR2 FQNEAQ (reference sequence). CDR3 amino acids: CASSPPDSSPLHF. The CDR3 DNA is TGTGCCAGCAGCCCACCAGACAGCTCACCCCTCCACTTT.

The chain links TRBV29-1 to TRBJ2-1; D is possibly TRBD2 (5 bases). The CDR3 extends over 15 amino acids. The germline gives CDR1 SQVTM, CDR2 ANQGSEA. Trimming took 2 bases from V and 4 from J, leaving 15 bases between them. The CDR3 DNA is TGCAGCGTTGAAAGAAGGACCACTAGTTACAATGAGCAGTTCTTC. This translates into CSVERRTTSYNEQFF.

J is TRBJ1-1 and V is TRBV12-3 or TRBV12-4; D unresolved. There are 14 residues in the CDR3. V was cut by 7 bases and J by 1 base, with 13 bases left in between. This chain's CDR3 is CASTRSGGNTEAFF. CDR3 DNA: TGTGCCAGCACCCGTTCGGGAGGGAACACTGAAGCTTTCTTT.

The gene calls are TRBV7-3 and TRBJ1-2, with D unclear. Deletions cut 10 bases from V and 8 bases from J, with 20 bases between. CDR3 length: 13 amino acids. The V gene's germline CDR1 is SGHTA and CDR2 FQGTGA. CDR3 protein: CAILEPGPSGYTF. The CDR3 nucleotides are TGTGCCATTTTGGAACCCGGCCCGTCCGGCTACACCTTC. Based on the CDR3 plus reference TRBV7-3 and TRBJ1-2, the full variable domain is GAGVSQTPSNKVTEKGKYVELRCDPISGHTALYWYRQSLGQGPEFLIYFQGTGAADDSGLPNDRFFAVRPEGSVSTLKIQRTERGDSAVYLCAILEPGPSGYTFGSGTRLTVV.

A note on this clonotype: A much larger clone differs from this one at a single base, so this may be a read error. The J gene is TRBJ1-1, the V gene TRBV6-6, with 9 bases matching TRBD1. The CDR3 extends over 12 amino acids. Germline V CDR1 and CDR2: MNHNY, SVGAGI (reference sequence). The CDR3 DNA sequence: TGTGACAGCAGTAAAACAGGACAGGGGGCTTTCTTT. Translating it yields CDSSKTGQGAFF.

Worth noting for this clonotype: One end of the junction varies from germline; a read error may be responsible. CDR3 sequence: CSSSLTITGSTGELFF. Here the CDR3 DNA reads TGTTCCAGCAGTTTAACAATCACAGGTTCAACCGGGGAGCTGTTTTTT. This rearrangement joins TRBV7-3 to TRBJ2-2, with a tentative D call TRBD1 (5 bases). The V gene's germline CDR1 is SGHTA and CDR2 FQGTGA. This CDR3 comprises 16 residues.

Written as DNA, the CDR3 is TGTGCCAGCAGCCCGGGACAGGGGAGCGGAAAACTGTTTTTT. Translating gives CASSPGQGSGKLFF. The rearrangement links TRBV5-8 to TRBJ1-4, with TRBD1 matching over 10 bases. V lost 4 bases to trimming and J lost 10 bases; unmatched junction nucleotides: 7. The germline gives CDR1 SGHTS, CDR2 YDEGEE. CDR3 length: 14 amino acids.

In this sample, this clonotype turned up a few times. The genes are TRBV12-3 or TRBV12-4 and TRBJ2-2, with D perhaps matching TRBD1 or TRBD2 (5 bases each). This CDR3 comprises 15 residues. V was cut by 3 bases and J by 4 bases, with 12 bases left in between. This CDR3 reads CASSFEGMRTGELFF. CDR3 DNA: TGTGCCAGCAGTTTTGAGGGGATGCGCACCGGGGAGCTGTTTTTT.

The chain employs TRBV28 and TRBJ2-2; 8 bases are shared with TRBD2. This CDR3 is 15 amino acids long. Germline-derived CDR1 and CDR2 are MDHEN and SYDVKM. V lost 3 bases to trimming and J lost 4 bases; unmatched junction nucleotides: 4. The CDR3 sequence is CASSLGTSFTGELFF. CDR3 nucleotides: TGTGCCAGCAGTTTGGGGACTAGTTTCACCGGGGAGCTGTTTTTT.

This clonotype was seen a few times. The CDR3 DNA is TGTGCCAGCAGCGCGCCACGGGGGGACCGTAATGAAAAACTGTTTTTT. Protein product: CASSAPRGDRNEKLFF. The chain recombines TRBV7-6 with TRBJ1-4; D possibly corresponds to TRBD1 (5 bases). This CDR3 comprises 16 residues. V lost 5 bases, J lost 4 bases, and 17 bases lay in between. CDR1 is SGHVS and CDR2 is FNYEAQ in the germline V gene.

The CDR3 coding sequence is TGTGCCAGCCTCCAGGGGGGGGCAGGGAACACTGAAGCTTTCTTT. The encoded protein is CASLQGGAGNTEAFF. The V call is TRBV6-1, the J call TRBJ1-1; 7 bases agree with TRBD1. V shed 8 bases and J 1 base; nucleotides not matched to a gene: 10. The CDR3 runs to 15 residues. Germline CDR1 MNHNS, CDR2 SASEGT.

This clonotype was detected only a few times. The CDR3 spells CASSLDRGEMGPDTQYF. CDR3 nucleotides: TGTGCCAGCAGCTTAGATCGTGGGGAGATGGGCCCAGATACGCAGTATTTT. J is TRBJ2-3 and V is TRBV11-2; tentative D call: TRBD2 (5 bases). Germline V gives CDR1 SGHAT, CDR2 FQNNGV. Trimming cost V 0 bases and J 4 bases, with 17 bases left between them. The CDR3 runs to 17 residues.

The chain combines TRBV28 with TRBJ1-2; D is unresolved. CDR1 is MDHEN, CDR2 SYDVKM, per germline. This CDR3 comprises 11 residues. The V end was cut by 6 bases, the J end by 9 bases, with 11 bases between. CDR3 protein: CASSLKRSYTF. The CDR3 bases are TGTGCCAGCAGCTTGAAAAGAAGCTACACCTTC.

The chain uses TRBV5-1 and TRBJ2-6; unclear D gene. The CDR3 is 19 amino acids. Germline assignment: CDR1 SGHRS and CDR2 YFSETQ. The V and J ends lost 0 bases and 0 bases respectively, with 16 bases between them. The CDR3 DNA follows: TGCGCCAGCAGCTTGGGTAAAGCTTGGCATGTCTCTGGGGCCAACGTCCTGACTTTC. Its protein is CASSLGKAWHVSGANVLTF.

CDR3 sequence: CSASLAGGPDEQYF. In DNA, the CDR3 is TGCAGTGCTAGCTTAGCGGGAGGGCCCGACGAGCAGTACTTC. The rearrangement joins TRBV20-1 to TRBJ2-7, with 11 positions matching TRBD2. The V segment lost 3 bases and the J segment 5 bases; nucleotides outside the gene matches: 6. The CDR3 totals 14 residues. Looked up from germline, CDR1 is DFQATT and CDR2 is SNEGSKA (reference sequence).

This clonotype was detected many times. This chain connects TRBV20-1 to TRBJ1-1, with D maybe TRBD1 (6 bases). The CDR3 loop spans 12 amino acids. The V end was cut by 0 bases, the J end by 6 bases, with 8 bases between. Germline lookup yields CDR1 DFQATT and CDR2 SNEGSKA (reference sequence). CDR3 in DNA: TGCAGTGCTAGAGAGGGGGGCTCTGAAGCTTTCTTT. Amino acids: CSAREGGSEAFF.

The CDR3 DNA reads TGTGCCAGCAGCTTCCTGACAGGGAGGGGTTATGGCTACACCTTC. It translates to CASSFLTGRGYGYTF. The rearrangement links TRBV7-4 to TRBJ1-2; 7 nucleotides match TRBD1. The V gene's germline CDR1 is SGHVT and CDR2 SQSDAQ. The junction had 9 bases not matched to a gene; V was cut back by 3 bases and J by 5 bases. The length of the CDR3 is 15 residues.

This clonotype came up once. This CDR3 is missing its conserved last phenylalanine or tryptophan, likely due to a read error. Because the CDR3's place on the DNA is in doubt, the DNA is left out and the CDR3 is given as listed by TCRdb. The gene calls are TRBV20-1 and TRBJ2-1; whether TRBD1, the table's D call, matches the DNA was not checked. Germline V lookup: CDR1 DFQATT, CDR2 SNEGSKA (reference sequence). Termini included, the CDR3 measures 10 amino acids. CDR3 sequence: CSAQRDRGFC.